This T cell receptor beta chain emerged from a study of CD8 T cells in ankylosing spondylitis. General study results and limits: With a CD8+ phenotype, disease-linked clones were relatively rare in peripheral blood. For ankylosing spondylitis blood, a TCR beta motif of 7 to 9 highly homologous variants appeared characteristic.

For this clonotype: What it binds is unknown.

Quantitative 5'-RACE was performed with molecular barcodes, and it yielded the TCR beta libraries. A single record per CDR3 protein comes from TCRdb applying MiXCR to the 5' RACE reads. The data show about 250,000 distinct CDR3 sequences, more than 25% seen once. Per the germline V gene, CDR1 is SEHNR and CDR2 is FQNEAQ (reference sequence). V gave up 3 bases and J gave up 0 bases, with 8 bases separating them. The CDR3 is made up of 15 amino acids. The sample was blood, either unsorted or a sorted T cell fraction (not recorded which). The chain carries TRBV7-9 and TRBJ2-2; D remains unclear. The receptor's source is a male donor with ankylosing spondylitis or in good health (not recorded which). The CDR3 loop is CASSFGWTNTGELFF. CDR3 DNA sequence: TGTGCCAGCAGCTTCGGGTGGACGAACACCGGGGAGCTGTTTTTT.